These T cell receptor beta chains were read from a single sample in a study of breast tumors, draining lymph nodes, adjacent tissues. TCRdb itself ran the multiplex PCR reads through MiXCR, one entry per CDR3 protein. The sample lists roughly 260,000 distinct CDR3 sequences, about 33% seen once, with approximately 1% in the top ten. Material for sequencing was axillary lymph node tissue. Every receptor here comes from a female donor with breast cancer. Some clones in this sample may be carry-over from other donors' samples. Both conserved end residues are part of each CDR3. D genes are given only for firm matches. Rows give clone size only sometimes, using once, few, many, or a class for an expanded clone.

>TRBJ2-1|few|TRBV3-1|-
TGTGCCAGCAGCCAAAGGAGCTCCTACAATGAGCAGTTCTTC
CASSQRSSYNEQFF
>TRBJ2-7|many|TRBV6-1|TRBD2
TGTGCCAGCAAAAGCCTAGCGGGAGTAGGCAACGAGCAGTACTTC
CASKSLAGVGNEQYF
>TRBJ2-1|-|TRBV12-5|TRBD2
TGTGCTAGTGGTTTCGTGGCTAGCGGGGGGTACAATGAGCAGTTCTTC
CASGFVASGGYNEQFF
>TRBJ2-1|many|TRBV7-7|TRBD2
TGTGCTAGCAGCTTAGCGTTGGCTAGCGGGAGCGATGAGCAGTTCTTC
CASSLALASGSDEQFF
>TRBJ1-2|many|TRBV9|-
TGTGCCAGCAGCGTAGATGGGGTGGACGGCTACACCTTC
CASSVDGVDGYTF
>TRBJ1-5|-|TRBV6-6|-
TGTGCCAGCAGTCACGGCCTGGAGTTTAGCAATCAGCCCCAGCATTTT
CASSHGLEFSNQPQHF
>TRBJ2-7|many|TRBV24-1|-
TGTGCCACCAGTGATTCTTGGGGCGAGCAGTACTTC
CATSDSWGEQYF
>TRBJ1-3|-|TRBV3-1|-
TGTGCCAGCAGCCGGGACCCGGGACGGAGCTCTGGAAACACCATATGTTTT
CASSRDPGRSSGNTICF
>TRBJ2-5|many|TRBV2|-
TGTGCCAGCAGTGAATCCCGGGAGAAGTGGAGGGGGACCCAGTACTTC
CASSESREKWRGTQYF
>TRBJ1-1|-|TRBV2|-
TGTGCCAGCAGTGAAATCGGGGAGGGCACTGAAGCTTTCTTT
CASSEIGEGTEAFF
>TRBJ2-1|-|TRBV18|TRBD1
TGTGCCAGCATGACAGGGGGCAACGAGCAGTTCTTC
CASMTGGNEQFF
>TRBJ2-3|-|TRBV29-1|TRBD2
TGCAGCGTAGGTGGGACTAGCGTCGGAGATACGCAGTATTTT
CSVGGTSVGDTQYF
>TRBJ1-2|-|TRBV5-6|-
TGTGCCAGCAGCTTGGAGGCAGCCATTAACTATGGCCACACCTTC
CASSLEAAINYGHTF
>TRBJ2-3|-|TRBV7-9|-
TGTGCCAGCGGGCTGACAGGCACCACAGATACGCAGTATTTT
CASGLTGTTDTQYF
>TRBJ1-2|-|TRBV20-1|-
TGCAGTGCTACGGGAGAAAACTATGGCTACACCTTC
CSATGENYGYTF
>TRBJ2-2|many|TRBV19|-
TGTGCCAGTAGGCGAAGCCCAGGCACCGGGGAGCTGTTTTTT
CASRRSPGTGELFF
>TRBJ2-7|-|TRBV29-1|-
TGCAGCGTCAGTGGGAGGAGTTACCACGAGCAGTACTTC
CSVSGRSYHEQYF
>TRBJ2-5|many|TRBV5-6|-
TGTGCCAGCAGCTTATTAGGGACCCAGTACTTC
CASSLLGTQYF
>TRBJ2-6|many|TRBV19|-
TGTGCCAGTAGTATAGCCCTTACAGGGGCGGGGGGGGCCAACGTCCTGACTTTC
CASSIALTGAGGANVLTF
>TRBJ2-2|many|TRBV4-1|-
TGCGCCAGCAGCCAAGTTGACCTAGGGTTCCTCACCGGGGAGCTGTTTTTT
CASSQVDLGFLTGELFF
>TRBJ2-7|-|TRBV18|TRBD2
TGTGCCAGCTCACGAGGACTAGCGGGAGACGAGCAGTACTTC
CASSRGLAGDEQYF
>TRBJ2-1|many|TRBV19|TRBD1
TGTGCCAGTAGTATACAACCGAGGGGGCCAAATGAGCAGTTCTTC
CASSIQPRGPNEQFF
>TRBJ2-7|-|TRBV20-1|TRBD2
TGCAGTGGGAGCGGGAGTTATAAGAATGAGCAGTACTTC
CSGSGSYKNEQYF
>TRBJ2-5|many|TRBV5-1|TRBD2
TGCGCCAGCAGCTTCGCGGGACTAGCGGGCCAAGAGACCCAGTACTTC
CASSFAGLAGQETQYF
>TRBJ2-5|-|TRBV2|-
TGTGCCAGCAGTCAGGCAGGGTCTAGGGAGACCCAGTACTTC
CASSQAGSRETQYF
>TRBJ2-2|many|TRBV29-1|TRBD1
TGCAGCGTTGAAGACGCTGACAGGGGGCCTCACACCGGGGAGCTGTTTTTT
CSVEDADRGPHTGELFF